These T cell receptor beta chains were read from a single sample in a study of CD8 T cells in ankylosing spondylitis. TCRdb itself ran the 5' RACE reads through MiXCR, one entry per CDR3 protein. The sample lists fewer than 550,000 distinct CDR3 sequences, approximately 5% occurring once. Sequencing was done on a sample of blood, either unsorted or a sorted T cell fraction (not recorded which). Every receptor here comes from a male donor with ankylosing spondylitis. Each CDR3 is given with its conserved first and last residue. The D gene is left open where the match is weak.

TRBJ2-7 | TRBV12-3/TRBV12-4 | NA | CASSPSAGDDEQYF
TRBJ2-3 | TRBV28 | NA | CASRGFTDTQYF
TRBJ2-1 | TRBV5-1 | TRBD2 | CASSFGTSGRSYNEQFF
TRBJ2-1 | TRBV12-3/TRBV12-4 | NA | CASRSGEMTEQFF
TRBJ2-7 | TRBV20-1 | NA | CSASLRAGGRYEQYF
TRBJ1-1 | TRBV10-3 | NA | CAISGGVATEAFF
TRBJ2-7 | TRBV14 | NA | CARCSDPLSPYEQYF
TRBJ2-7 | TRBV11-2 | NA | CASSTLRGTYEQYF
TRBJ2-1 | TRBV2 | NA | CASSASLLRRGSYNEQFF
TRBJ2-7 | TRBV6-5 | NA | CASGIAEYEQYF
TRBJ2-7 | TRBV6-2/TRBV6-3 | NA | CASSYSREHHEQYF
TRBJ2-3 | TRBV28 | TRBD1 | CASNDRAYGTDTQYF
TRBJ2-1 | TRBV4-3 | NA | CASSQDRDGYNEQFF
TRBJ2-5 | TRBV30 | NA | CAWSLGPSQETQYF
TRBJ2-5 | TRBV7-9 | TRBD1 | CATRTGGIETQYF
TRBJ1-2 | TRBV12-3/TRBV12-4 | TRBD1 | CASLGGPDYGYTF
TRBJ2-5 | TRBV20-1 | NA | CSARRGTVRRETQYF
TRBJ2-7 | TRBV6-2/TRBV6-3 | NA | CASRPVTGSYEQYF
TRBJ1-1 | TRBV5-1 | NA | CASSLAVGGRVNTEAFF
TRBJ1-2 | TRBV7-3 | TRBD1 | CASSLTVPTGKDGYTF
TRBJ2-7 | TRBV20-1 | TRBD2 | CSARSSGSHEQYF
TRBJ2-7 | TRBV5-6 | NA | CASSLAGGYYEQYF
TRBJ2-5 | TRBV5-1 | TRBD2 | CASSLLASGGARETQYF
TRBJ1-1 | TRBV15 | NA | CATSSLTDWGTEAFF
TRBJ2-3 | TRBV29-1 | NA | CSDSTDPTDTQYF
TRBJ2-2 | TRBV5-1 | TRBD2 | CASSLGLAENTGELFF
TRBJ2-3 | TRBV10-3 | TRBD2 | CAIGAGGSYTDTQYF
TRBJ2-7 | TRBV4-3 | NA | CASSQGLRVYEQYF
TRBJ2-7 | TRBV12-3/TRBV12-4 | TRBD2 | CASRPLGGLAGEQYF
TRBJ1-1 | TRBV12-3/TRBV12-4 | NA | CASSLRAGRTEAFF
TRBJ2-1 | TRBV6-8 | NA | CASTPIWVPGDNEQFF
TRBJ2-1 | TRBV20-1 | NA | CSAGVGQQFF
TRBJ1-4 | TRBV6-5 | NA | CASSTYVGLIADNEKLFF
TRBJ2-3 | TRBV7-2 | NA | CASSLAGVRTDTQYF
TRBJ1-1 | TRBV5-1 | TRBD1 | CASSTGTGQNTEAFF
TRBJ2-5 | TRBV7-2 | TRBD2 | CASSLVGTSGGETQYF
TRBJ2-7 | TRBV12-3/TRBV12-4 | NA | CASSFGQGLEQYF
TRBJ1-2 | TRBV4-1 | NA | CASSRLHQGHYGYTF
TRBJ2-7 | TRBV28 | NA | CASNFGGTETYEQYF
TRBJ2-6 | TRBV20-1 | NA | CSARANGANVLTF
TRBJ2-1 | TRBV5-1 | TRBD2 | CASSLDREGDEQFF
TRBJ2-7 | TRBV29-1 | NA | CSAASRSEQYF
TRBJ2-7 | TRBV7-2 | NA | CASSLKGLEGFYEQYF
TRBJ1-5 | TRBV18 | NA | CASSPPGGPNQPQHF
TRBJ2-1 | TRBV5-1 | TRBD1 | CASSLSSRDRVAYNEQFF
TRBJ2-5 | TRBV29-1 | TRBD2 | CSVGLSSGKETQYF
TRBJ1-1 | TRBV28 | NA | CASTHGGGGGEAFF
TRBJ1-4 | TRBV28 | TRBD1 | CASRPLNPTGTGKEKLFF